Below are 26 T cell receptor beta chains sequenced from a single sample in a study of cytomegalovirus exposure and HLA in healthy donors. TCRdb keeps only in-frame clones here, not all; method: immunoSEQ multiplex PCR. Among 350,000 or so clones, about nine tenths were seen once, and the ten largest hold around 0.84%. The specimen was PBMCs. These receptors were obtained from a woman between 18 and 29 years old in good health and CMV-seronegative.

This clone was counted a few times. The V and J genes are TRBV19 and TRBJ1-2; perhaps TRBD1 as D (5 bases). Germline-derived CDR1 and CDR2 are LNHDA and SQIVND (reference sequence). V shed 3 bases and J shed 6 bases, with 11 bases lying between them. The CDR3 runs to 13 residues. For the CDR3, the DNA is TGTGCCAGTAGTATCGGCAGGGATGATGGCTACACCTTC. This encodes CASSIGRDDGYTF.

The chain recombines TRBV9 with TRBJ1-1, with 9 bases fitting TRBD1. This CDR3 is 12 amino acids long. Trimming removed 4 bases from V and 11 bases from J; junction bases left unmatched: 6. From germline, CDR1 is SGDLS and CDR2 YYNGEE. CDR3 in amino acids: CASSRGTGRAFF. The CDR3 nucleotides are TGTGCCAGCAGCCGAGGGACAGGGAGGGCTTTCTTT.

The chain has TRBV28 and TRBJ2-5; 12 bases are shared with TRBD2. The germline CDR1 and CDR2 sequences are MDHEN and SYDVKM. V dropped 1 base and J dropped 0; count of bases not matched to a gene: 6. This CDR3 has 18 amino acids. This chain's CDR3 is CASSLLASGRGYQETQYF. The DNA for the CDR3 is TGTGCCAGCAGTTTATTGGCTAGCGGGAGGGGGTACCAAGAGACCCAGTACTTC.

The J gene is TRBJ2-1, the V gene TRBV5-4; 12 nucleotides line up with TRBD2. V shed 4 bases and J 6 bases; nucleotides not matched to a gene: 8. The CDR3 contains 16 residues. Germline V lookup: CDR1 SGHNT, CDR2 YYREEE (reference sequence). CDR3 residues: CASSPSTSGSGNEQFF. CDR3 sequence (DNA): TGTGCCAGCAGCCCGTCGACTAGCGGGAGCGGCAATGAGCAGTTCTTC.

CDR3 DNA sequence: TGTGCCAGCAACGCCGGGGACAGAAAAGAGACCCAGTACTTC. Its translation is CASNAGDRKETQYF. The V call is TRBV9, the J call TRBJ2-5; 7 positions match TRBD1. V lost 6 bases and J lost 3; bases outside the gene matches: 8. The CDR3 has 14 residues. Per the germline V gene, CDR1 is SGDLS and CDR2 is YYNGEE.

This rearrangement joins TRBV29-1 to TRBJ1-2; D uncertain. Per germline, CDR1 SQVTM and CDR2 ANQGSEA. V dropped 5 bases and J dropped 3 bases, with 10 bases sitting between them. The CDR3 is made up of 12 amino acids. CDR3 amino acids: CSVIEPHYGYTF. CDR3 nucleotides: TGCAGCGTTATAGAGCCCCACTATGGCTACACCTTC. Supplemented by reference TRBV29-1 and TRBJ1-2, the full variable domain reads SAVISQKPSRDICQRGTSLTIQCQVDSQVTMMFWYRQQPGQSLTLIATANQGSEATYESGFVIDKFPISRPNLTFSTLTVSNMSPEDSSIYLCSVIEPHYGYTFGSGTRLTVV.

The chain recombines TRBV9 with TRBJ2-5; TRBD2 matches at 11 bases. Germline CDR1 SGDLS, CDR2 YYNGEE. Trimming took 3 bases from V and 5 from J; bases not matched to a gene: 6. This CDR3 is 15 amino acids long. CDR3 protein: CASSATSGSTETQYF. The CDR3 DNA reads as TGTGCCAGCAGCGCCACTAGCGGGAGCACTGAGACCCAGTACTTC.

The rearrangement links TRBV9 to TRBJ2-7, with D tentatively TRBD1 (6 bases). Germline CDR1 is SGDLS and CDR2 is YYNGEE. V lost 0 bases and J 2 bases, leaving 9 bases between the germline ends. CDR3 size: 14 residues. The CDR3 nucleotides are TGTGCCAGCAGCGTAGAGGGACATGCCTACGAGCAGTACTTC. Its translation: CASSVEGHAYEQYF. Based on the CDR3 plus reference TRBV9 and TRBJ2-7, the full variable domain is DSGVTQTPKHLITATGQRVTLRCSPRSGDLSVYWYQQSLDQGLQFLIQYYNGEERAKGNILERFSAQQFPDLHSELNLSSLELGDSALYFCASSVEGHAYEQYFGPGTRLTVT.

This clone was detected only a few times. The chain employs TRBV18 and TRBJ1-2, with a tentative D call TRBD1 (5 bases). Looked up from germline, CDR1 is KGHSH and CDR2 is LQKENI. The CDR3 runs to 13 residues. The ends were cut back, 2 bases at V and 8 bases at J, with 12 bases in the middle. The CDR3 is CASSPTGPQGYTF. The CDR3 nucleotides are TGTGCCAGCTCACCAACAGGTCCGCAGGGCTACACCTTC.

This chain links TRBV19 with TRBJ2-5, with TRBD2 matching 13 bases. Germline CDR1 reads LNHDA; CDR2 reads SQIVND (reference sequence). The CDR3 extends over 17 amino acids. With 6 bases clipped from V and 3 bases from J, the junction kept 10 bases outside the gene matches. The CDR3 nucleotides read TGTGCCAGTAGCGTCACCGGGACTAGCGGGATGGAAGAGACCCAGTACTTC. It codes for CASSVTGTSGMEETQYF.

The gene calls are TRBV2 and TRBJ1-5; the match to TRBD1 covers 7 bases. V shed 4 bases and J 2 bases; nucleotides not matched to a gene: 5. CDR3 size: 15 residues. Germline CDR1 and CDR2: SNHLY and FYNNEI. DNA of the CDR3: TGTGCCAGCAGTGCAACAGGGGTGGGCAATCAGCCCCAGCATTTT. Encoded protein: CASSATGVGNQPQHF.

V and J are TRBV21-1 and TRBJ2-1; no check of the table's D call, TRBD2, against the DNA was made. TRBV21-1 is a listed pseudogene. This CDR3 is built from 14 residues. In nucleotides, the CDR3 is TGTGCCCGCCATAAAATAGCGGGAGGATGTGAGCAGTTCTTC. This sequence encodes CARHKIAGGCEQFF.

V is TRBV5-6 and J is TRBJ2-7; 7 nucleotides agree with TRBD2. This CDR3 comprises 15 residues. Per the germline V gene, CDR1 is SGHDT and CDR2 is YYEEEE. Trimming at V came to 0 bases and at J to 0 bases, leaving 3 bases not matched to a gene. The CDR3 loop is CASSLAGTNSYEQYF. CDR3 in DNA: TGTGCCAGCAGCTTGGCCGGGACTAACTCCTACGAGCAGTACTTC.

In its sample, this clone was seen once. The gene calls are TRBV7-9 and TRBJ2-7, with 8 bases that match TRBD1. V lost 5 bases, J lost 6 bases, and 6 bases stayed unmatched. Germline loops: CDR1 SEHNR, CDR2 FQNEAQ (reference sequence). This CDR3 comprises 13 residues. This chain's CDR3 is CASSLDRAPEQYF. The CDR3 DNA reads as TGTGCCAGCAGCCTGGACAGGGCGCCCGAGCAGTACTTC.

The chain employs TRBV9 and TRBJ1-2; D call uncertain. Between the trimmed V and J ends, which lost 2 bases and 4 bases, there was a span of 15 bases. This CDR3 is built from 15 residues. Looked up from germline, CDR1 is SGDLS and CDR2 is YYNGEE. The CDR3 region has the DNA TGTGCCAGCAGCGTGGTCAGGAACCCTACCTATGGCTACACCTTC. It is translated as CASSVVRNPTYGYTF.

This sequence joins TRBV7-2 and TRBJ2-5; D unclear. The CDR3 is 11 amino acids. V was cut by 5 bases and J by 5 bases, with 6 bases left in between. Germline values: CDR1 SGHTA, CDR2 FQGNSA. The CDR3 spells CASSEWETQYF. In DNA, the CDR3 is TGTGCCAGCAGCGAGTGGGAGACCCAGTACTTC.

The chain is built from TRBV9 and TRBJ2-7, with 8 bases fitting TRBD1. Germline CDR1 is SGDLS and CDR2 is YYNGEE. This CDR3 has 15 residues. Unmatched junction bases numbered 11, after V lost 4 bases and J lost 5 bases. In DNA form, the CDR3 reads TGTGCCAGCAGCCCCGGGATGACAGGGGTCCACGAGCAGTACTTC. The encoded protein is CASSPGMTGVHEQYF.

CDR3 region: CASSRFSGTANTEAFF. The DNA of the CDR3 is TGTGCCAGCAGTCGATTTTCGGGGACAGCAAACACTGAAGCTTTCTTT. The chain has TRBV27 and TRBJ1-1, with 7 bases lining up with TRBD1. This CDR3 has 16 residues. Germline CDR1 is MNHEY and CDR2 is SMNVEV (reference sequence). V shed 5 bases, J shed 2 bases, and the junction held 11 bases outside the gene matches.

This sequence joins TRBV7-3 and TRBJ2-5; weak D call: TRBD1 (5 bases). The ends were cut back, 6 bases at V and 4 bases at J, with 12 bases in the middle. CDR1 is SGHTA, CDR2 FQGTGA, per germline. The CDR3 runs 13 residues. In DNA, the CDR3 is TGTGCCAGCAGTTCAGGGATGGCAGAGACCCAGTACTTC. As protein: CASSSGMAETQYF. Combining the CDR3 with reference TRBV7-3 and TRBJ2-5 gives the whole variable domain GAGVSQTPSNKVTEKGKYVELRCDPISGHTALYWYRQSLGQGPEFLIYFQGTGAADDSGLPNDRFFAVRPEGSVSTLKIQRTERGDSAVYLCASSSGMAETQYFGPGTRLLVL.

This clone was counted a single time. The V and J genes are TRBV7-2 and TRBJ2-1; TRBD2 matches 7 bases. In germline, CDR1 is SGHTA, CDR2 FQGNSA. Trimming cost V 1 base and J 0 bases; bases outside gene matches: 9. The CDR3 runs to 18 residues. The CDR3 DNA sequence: TGTGCCAGCAGCTTAGGGTTGGGGAGGGCGAACTCCTACAATGAGCAGTTCTTC. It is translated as CASSLGLGRANSYNEQFF.

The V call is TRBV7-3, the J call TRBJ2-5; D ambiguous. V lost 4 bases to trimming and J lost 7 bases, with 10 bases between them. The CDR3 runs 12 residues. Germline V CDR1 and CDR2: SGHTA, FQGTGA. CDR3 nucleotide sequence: TGTGCCAGCAGCTCCGACTTCGGGACCCAGTACTTC. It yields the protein CASSSDFGTQYF. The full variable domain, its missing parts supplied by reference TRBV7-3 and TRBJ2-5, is GAGVSQTPSNKVTEKGKYVELRCDPISGHTALYWYRQSLGQGPEFLIYFQGTGAADDSGLPNDRFFAVRPEGSVSTLKIQRTERGDSAVYLCASSSDFGTQYFGPGTRLLVL.

CDR3 DNA sequence: TGTGCCAGCAGTTTTCTGGGGGGACGTGAGTACTTC. This codes for CASSFLGGREYF. This chain connects TRBV28 to TRBJ2-7; a possible D gene is TRBD2 (6 bases). CDR3 length: 12 residues. With 3 bases removed from V and 11 bases from J, the gap between germline ends came to 14 bases. Germline values: CDR1 MDHEN, CDR2 SYDVKM.

CDR3 region: CASSTTGGNQPQHF. DNA of the CDR3: TGTGCCAGCAGCACTACAGGGGGCAATCAGCCCCAGCATTTT. V usage is TRBV7-8 and J usage is TRBJ1-5, with 7 bases fitting TRBD1. V trimming: 5 bases; J trimming: 2 bases; junction bases outside the gene matches: 3. CDR3 length: 14 amino acids. CDR1 and CDR2 (germline): SGHVS, FQNEAQ.

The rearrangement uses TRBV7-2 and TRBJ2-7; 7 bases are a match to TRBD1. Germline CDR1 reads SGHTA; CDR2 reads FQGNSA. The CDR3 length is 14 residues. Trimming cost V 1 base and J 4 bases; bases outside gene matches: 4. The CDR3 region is CASSLGGTEYEQYF. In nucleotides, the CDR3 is TGTGCCAGCAGCTTAGGGGGGACAGAGTACGAGCAGTACTTC.

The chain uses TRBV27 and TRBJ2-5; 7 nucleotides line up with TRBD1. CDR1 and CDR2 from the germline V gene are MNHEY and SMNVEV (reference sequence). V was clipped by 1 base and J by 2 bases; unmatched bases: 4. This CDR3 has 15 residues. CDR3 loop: CASSLWAGGQETQYF. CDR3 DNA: TGTGCCAGCAGTTTATGGGCAGGGGGACAAGAGACCCAGTACTTC.

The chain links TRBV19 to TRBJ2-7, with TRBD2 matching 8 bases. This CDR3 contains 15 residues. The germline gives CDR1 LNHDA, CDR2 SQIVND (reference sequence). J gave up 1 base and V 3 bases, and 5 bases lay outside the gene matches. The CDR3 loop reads CASSMWASGSYEQYF. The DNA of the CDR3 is TGTGCCAGTAGTATGTGGGCTAGCGGGTCCTACGAGCAGTACTTC.